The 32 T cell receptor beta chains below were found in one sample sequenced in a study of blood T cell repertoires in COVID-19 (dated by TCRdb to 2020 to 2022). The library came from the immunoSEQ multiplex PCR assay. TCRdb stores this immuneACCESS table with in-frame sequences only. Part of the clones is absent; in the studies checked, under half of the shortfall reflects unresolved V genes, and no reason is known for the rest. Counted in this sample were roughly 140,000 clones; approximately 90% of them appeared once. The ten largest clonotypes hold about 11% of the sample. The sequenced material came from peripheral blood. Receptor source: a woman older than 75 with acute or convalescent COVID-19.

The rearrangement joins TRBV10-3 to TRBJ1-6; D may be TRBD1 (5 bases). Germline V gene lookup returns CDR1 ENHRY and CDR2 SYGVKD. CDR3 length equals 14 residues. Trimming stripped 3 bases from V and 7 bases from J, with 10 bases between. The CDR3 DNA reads TGTGCCATCAGTGAATTGGGGGGAAATTCACCCCTCCACTTT. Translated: CAISELGGNSPLHF.

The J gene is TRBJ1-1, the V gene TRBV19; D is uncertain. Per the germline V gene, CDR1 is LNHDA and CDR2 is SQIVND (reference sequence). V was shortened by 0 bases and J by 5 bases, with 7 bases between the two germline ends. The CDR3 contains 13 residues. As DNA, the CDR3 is TGTGCCAGTAGTATAGAAACGGGGACTGAAGCTTTCTTT. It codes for CASSIETGTEAFF.

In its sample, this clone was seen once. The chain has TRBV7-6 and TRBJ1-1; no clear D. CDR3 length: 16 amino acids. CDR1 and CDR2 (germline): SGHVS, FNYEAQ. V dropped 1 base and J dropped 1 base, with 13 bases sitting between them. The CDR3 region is CASSLESGTRNTEAFF. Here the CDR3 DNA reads TGTGCCAGCAGCTTAGAGTCGGGAACGAGGAACACTGAAGCTTTCTTT.

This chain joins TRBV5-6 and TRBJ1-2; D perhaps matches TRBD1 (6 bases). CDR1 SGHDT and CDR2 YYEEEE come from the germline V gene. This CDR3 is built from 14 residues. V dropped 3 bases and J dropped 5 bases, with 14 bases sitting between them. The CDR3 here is CASSSGTRVYGYTF. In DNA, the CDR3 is TGTGCCAGCAGCTCCGGGACAAGGGTATATGGCTACACCTTC.

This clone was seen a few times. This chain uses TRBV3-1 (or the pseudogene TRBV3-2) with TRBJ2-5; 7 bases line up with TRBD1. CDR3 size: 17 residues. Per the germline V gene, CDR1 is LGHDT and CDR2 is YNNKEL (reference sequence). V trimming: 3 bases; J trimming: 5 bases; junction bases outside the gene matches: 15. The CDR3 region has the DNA TGTGCCAGCAGCCACCTAACAGGGGCCCTTAGAGGGGAGACCCAGTACTTC. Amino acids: CASSHLTGALRGETQYF.

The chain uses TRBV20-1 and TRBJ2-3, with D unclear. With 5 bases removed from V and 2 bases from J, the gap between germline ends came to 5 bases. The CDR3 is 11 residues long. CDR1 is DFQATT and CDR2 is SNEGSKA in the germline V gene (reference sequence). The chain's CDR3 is CSAGTTDTQYF. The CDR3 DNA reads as TGCAGTGCTGGCACCACAGATACGCAGTATTTT.

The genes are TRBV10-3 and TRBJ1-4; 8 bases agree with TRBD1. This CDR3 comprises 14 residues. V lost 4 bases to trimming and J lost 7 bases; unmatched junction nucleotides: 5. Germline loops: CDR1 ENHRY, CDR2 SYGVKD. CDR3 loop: CAISGDRQGEKLFF. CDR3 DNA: TGTGCCATCAGTGGGGACAGGCAAGGTGAAAAACTGTTTTTT.

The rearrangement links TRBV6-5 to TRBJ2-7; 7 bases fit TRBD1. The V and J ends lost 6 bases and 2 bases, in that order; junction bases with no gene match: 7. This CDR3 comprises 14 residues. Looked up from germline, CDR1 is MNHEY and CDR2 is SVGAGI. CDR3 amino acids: CASSPQGPPYEQYF. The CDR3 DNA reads TGTGCCAGCAGCCCACAGGGGCCTCCCTACGAGCAGTACTTC.

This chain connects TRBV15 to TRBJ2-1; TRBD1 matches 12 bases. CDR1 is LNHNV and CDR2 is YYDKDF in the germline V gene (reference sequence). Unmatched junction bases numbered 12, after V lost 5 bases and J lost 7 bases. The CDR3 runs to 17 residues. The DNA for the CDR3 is TGTGCCACCAGCGAACCGGGACAGGGGGCCGATTTAAATGAGCAGTTCTTC. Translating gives CATSEPGQGADLNEQFF.

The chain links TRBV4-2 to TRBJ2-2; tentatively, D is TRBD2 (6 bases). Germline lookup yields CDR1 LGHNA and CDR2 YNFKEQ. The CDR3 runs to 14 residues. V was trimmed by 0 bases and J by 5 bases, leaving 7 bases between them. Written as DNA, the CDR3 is TGTGCCAGCAGCCAAGAGGGGGGAACCGGGGAGCTGTTTTTT. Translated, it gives CASSQEGGTGELFF.

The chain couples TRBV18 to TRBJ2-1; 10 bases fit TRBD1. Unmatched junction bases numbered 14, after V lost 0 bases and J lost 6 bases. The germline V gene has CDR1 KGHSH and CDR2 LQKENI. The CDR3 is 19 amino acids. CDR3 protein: CASSPPLGQGRVVGNEQFF. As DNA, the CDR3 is TGTGCCAGCTCACCACCTCTGGGACAGGGGAGAGTAGTAGGCAATGAGCAGTTCTTC.

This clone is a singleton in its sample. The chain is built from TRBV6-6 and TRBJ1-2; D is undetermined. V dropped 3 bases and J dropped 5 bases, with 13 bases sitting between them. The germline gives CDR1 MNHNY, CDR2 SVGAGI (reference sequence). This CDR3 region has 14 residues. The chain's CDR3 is CASSYYQTGYGYTF. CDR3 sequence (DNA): TGTGCCAGCAGTTATTACCAAACGGGGTATGGCTACACCTTC.

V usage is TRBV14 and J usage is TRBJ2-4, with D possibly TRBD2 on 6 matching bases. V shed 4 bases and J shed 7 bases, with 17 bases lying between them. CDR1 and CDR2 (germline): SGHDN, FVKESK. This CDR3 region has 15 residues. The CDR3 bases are TGTGCCAGCAGCCTATCCCACGGAGGGGCCAACATTCAGTACTTC. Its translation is CASSLSHGGANIQYF.

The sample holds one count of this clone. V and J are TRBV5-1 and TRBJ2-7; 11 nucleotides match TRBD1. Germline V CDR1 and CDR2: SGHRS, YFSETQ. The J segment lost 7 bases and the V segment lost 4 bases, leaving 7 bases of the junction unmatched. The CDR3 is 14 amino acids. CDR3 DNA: TGCGCCAGCAGCGGGGGACAGGGGGTGAGTGAGCAGTACTTC. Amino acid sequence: CASSGGQGVSEQYF.

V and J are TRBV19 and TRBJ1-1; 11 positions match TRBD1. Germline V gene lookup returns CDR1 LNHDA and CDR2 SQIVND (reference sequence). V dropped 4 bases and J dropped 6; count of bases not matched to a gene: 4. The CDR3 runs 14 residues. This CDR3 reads CASSTPGQGAEAFF. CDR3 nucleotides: TGTGCCAGTAGTACTCCGGGACAGGGGGCTGAAGCTTTCTTT.

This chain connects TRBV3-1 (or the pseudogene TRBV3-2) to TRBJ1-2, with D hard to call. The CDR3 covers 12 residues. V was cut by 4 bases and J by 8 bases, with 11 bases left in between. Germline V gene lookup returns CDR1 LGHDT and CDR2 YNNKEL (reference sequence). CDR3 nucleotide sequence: TGTGCCAGCAGCCCGGGAGGATACGGCTACACCTTC. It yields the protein CASSPGGYGYTF.

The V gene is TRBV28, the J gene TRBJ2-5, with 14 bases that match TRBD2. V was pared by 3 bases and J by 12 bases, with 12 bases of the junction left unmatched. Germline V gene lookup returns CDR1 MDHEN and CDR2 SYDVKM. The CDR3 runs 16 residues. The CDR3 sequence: CASSFGGLAGGSDEYF. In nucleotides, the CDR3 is TGTGCCAGCAGTTTCGGCGGACTAGCGGGGGGATCCGACGAGTACTTC.

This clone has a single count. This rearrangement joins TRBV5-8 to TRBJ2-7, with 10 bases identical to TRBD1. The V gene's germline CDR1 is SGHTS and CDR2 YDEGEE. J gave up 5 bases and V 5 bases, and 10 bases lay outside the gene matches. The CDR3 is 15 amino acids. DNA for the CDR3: TGTGCCAGCAGTCTCCTGGGGACAGGGGACCACGAGCAGTACTTC. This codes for CASSLLGTGDHEQYF.

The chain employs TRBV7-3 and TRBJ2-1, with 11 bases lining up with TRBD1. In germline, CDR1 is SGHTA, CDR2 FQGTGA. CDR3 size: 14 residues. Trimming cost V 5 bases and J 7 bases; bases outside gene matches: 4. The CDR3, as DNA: TGTGCCAGCAGCCTGGGGACAGGGGGGAATGAGCAGTTCTTC. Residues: CASSLGTGGNEQFF.

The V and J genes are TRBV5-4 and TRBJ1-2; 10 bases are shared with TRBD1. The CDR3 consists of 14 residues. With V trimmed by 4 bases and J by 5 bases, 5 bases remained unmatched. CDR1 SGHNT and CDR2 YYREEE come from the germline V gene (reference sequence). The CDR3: CASSTTGGEYGYTF. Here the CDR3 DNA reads TGTGCCAGCAGCACGACAGGGGGCGAATATGGCTACACCTTC.

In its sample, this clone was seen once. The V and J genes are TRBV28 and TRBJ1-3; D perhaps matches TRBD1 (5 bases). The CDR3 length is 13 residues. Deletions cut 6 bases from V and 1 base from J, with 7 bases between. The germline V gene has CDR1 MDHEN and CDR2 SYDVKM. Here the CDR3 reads CASRGGSGNTIYF. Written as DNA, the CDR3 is TGTGCCAGCAGGGGGGGTTCTGGAAACACCATATATTTT.

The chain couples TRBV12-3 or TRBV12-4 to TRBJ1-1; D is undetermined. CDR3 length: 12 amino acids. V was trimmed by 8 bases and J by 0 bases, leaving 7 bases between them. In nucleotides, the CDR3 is TGTGCCAGCCGTCGGGTGAACACTGAAGCTTTCTTT. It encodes CASRRVNTEAFF.

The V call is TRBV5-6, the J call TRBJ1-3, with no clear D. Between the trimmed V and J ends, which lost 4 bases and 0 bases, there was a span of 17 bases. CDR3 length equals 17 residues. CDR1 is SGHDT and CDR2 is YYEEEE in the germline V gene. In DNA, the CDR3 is TGTGCCAGCAGCACCCGACAAGCCATTCTCTCTGGAAACACCATATATTTT. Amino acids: CASSTRQAILSGNTIYF.

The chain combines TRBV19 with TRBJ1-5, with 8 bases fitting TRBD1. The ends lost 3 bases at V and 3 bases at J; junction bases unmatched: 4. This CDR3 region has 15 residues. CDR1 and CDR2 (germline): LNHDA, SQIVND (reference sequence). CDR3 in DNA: TGTGCCAGTAGTATGATGGACAGGGTCAATCAGCCCCAGCATTTT. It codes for CASSMMDRVNQPQHF. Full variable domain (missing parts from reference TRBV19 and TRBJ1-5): DGGITQSPKYLFRKEGQNVTLSCEQNLNHDAMYWYRQDPGQGLRLIYYSQIVNDFQKGDIAEGYSVSREKKESFPLTVTSAQKNPTAFYLCASSMMDRVNQPQHFGDGTRLSIL.

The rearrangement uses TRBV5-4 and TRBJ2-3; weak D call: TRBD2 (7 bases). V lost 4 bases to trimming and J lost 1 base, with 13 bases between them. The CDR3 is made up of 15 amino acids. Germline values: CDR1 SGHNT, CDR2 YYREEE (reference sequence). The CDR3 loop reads CASSTKGGGTDTQYF. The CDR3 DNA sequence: TGTGCCAGCAGCACGAAGGGGGGGGGCACAGATACGCAGTATTTT. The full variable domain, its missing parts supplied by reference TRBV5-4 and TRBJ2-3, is ETGVTQSPTHLIKTRGQQVTLRCSSQSGHNTVSWYQQALGQGPQFIFQYYREEENGRGNFPPRFSGLQFPNYSSELNVNALELDDSALYLCASSTKGGGTDTQYFGPGTRLTVL.

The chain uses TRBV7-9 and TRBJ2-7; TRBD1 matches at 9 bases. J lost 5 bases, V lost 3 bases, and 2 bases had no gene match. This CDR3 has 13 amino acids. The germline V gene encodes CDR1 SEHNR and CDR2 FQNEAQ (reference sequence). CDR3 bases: TGTGCCAGCAGCTTGGGACAGGGCAACGAGCAGTACTTC. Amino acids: CASSLGQGNEQYF.

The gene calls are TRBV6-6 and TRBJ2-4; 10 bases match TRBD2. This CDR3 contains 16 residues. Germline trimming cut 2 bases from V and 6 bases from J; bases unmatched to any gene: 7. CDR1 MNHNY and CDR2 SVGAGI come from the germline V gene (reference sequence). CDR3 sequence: CASSYSGGEDVNIQYF. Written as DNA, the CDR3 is TGTGCCAGCAGTTACAGCGGGGGGGAGGACGTAAACATTCAGTACTTC.

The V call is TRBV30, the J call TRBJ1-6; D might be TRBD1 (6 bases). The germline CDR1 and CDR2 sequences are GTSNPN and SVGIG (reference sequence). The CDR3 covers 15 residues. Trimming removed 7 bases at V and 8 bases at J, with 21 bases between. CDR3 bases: TGTGCCTCATCCAGGGGACCCATCGGGGATTCACCCCTCCACTTT. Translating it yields CASSRGPIGDSPLHF.

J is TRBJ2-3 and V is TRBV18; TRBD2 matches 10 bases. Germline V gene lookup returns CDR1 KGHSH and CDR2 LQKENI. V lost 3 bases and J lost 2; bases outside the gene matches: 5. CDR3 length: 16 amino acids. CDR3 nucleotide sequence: TGTGCCAGCTCACCTAGGACTAGCGGATACACAGATACGCAGTATTTT. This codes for CASSPRTSGYTDTQYF.

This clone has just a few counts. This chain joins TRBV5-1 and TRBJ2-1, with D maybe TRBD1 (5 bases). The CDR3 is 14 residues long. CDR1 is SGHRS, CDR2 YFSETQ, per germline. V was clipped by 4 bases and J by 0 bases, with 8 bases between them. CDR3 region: CASSPDSSYNEQFF. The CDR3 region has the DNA TGCGCCAGCAGCCCAGACAGCTCCTACAATGAGCAGTTCTTC.

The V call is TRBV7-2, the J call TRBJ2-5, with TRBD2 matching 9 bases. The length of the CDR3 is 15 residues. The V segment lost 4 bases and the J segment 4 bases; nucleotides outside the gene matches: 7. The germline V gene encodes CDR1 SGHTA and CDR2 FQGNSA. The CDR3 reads CASSSSGGKAETQYF. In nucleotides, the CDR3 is TGTGCCAGCAGCTCGAGCGGGGGGAAAGCAGAGACCCAGTACTTC.

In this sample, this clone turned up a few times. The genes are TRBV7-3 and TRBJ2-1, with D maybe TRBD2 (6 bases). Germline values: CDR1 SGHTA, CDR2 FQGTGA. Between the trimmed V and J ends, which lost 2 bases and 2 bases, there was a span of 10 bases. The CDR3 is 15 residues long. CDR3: CASSLGGFAYNEQFF. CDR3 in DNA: TGTGCCAGCAGCTTAGGGGGGTTTGCCTACAATGAGCAGTTCTTC.